The 23 T cell receptor beta chains below were found in one sample sequenced in a study of T cell changes during pregnancy in multiple sclerosis (dated by TCRdb to about 2019). Library prep was done by the immunoSEQ multiplex PCR assay. The table comes from immuneACCESS by way of TCRdb, which keeps in-frame sequences with V and J called. Part of the clones is missing from these tables; in studies checked, under half for an unresolved V gene and the rest for unknown reasons. The sample profile shows 90,000 or so clones; 92% of them were found once. The ten largest clones take up 1.5% to 1.9% of the sample. The specimen comprised peripheral blood, sampled in the first trimester of pregnancy. The receptors derive from a female donor with multiple sclerosis, enrolled in a pregnancy study.

J is TRBJ2-7 and V is TRBV27; 10 nucleotides match TRBD1. The V segment lost 4 bases and the J segment 4 bases; nucleotides outside the gene matches: 7. The germline V gene has CDR1 MNHEY and CDR2 SMNVEV (reference sequence). The CDR3 runs 15 residues. The CDR3 region is CASSSPTGGLYEQYF. DNA of the CDR3: TGTGCCAGCAGTTCTCCGACAGGGGGCCTATACGAGCAGTACTTC.

The chain joins TRBV15 to TRBJ2-7; D gene uncertain. CDR3 length: 14 amino acids. V lost 3 bases and J 0 bases, leaving 9 bases between the germline ends. Germline CDR1 is LNHNV and CDR2 is YYDKDF (reference sequence). The CDR3 DNA reads as TGTGCCACCAGCAGTGGCAGGCCCTCCTACGAGCAGTACTTC. It codes for CATSSGRPSYEQYF.

V is TRBV5-4 and J is TRBJ2-1; 15 bases map to TRBD2. V trimming: 4 bases; J trimming: 6 bases; junction bases outside the gene matches: 14. This CDR3 has 19 amino acids. Looked up from germline, CDR1 is SGHNT and CDR2 is YYREEE (reference sequence). CDR3 sequence: CASSGGGLAGGSPLNEQFF. The CDR3 region has the DNA TGTGCCAGCAGCGGGGGGGGACTAGCGGGAGGTTCCCCTCTCAATGAGCAGTTCTTC.

The J gene is TRBJ2-1, the V gene TRBV11-1, with D maybe TRBD2 (5 bases). This CDR3 spans 16 amino acids. V gave up 2 bases and J gave up 4 bases, with 15 bases separating them. Per germline, CDR1 SGHAT and CDR2 FQDESV (reference sequence). The CDR3 protein is CASSLLARGGYNEQFF. The DNA for the CDR3 is TGTGCCAGCAGCTTACTAGCAAGAGGAGGATACAATGAGCAGTTCTTC.

The CDR3 is CASSEGGTGKLEQFF. The DNA for the CDR3 is TGTGCCAGCAGTGAAGGCGGGACAGGGAAGCTTGAGCAGTTCTTC. V usage is TRBV6-1 and J usage is TRBJ2-1; 9 nucleotides line up with TRBD1. Unmatched junction bases numbered 7, after V lost 1 base and J lost 9 bases. CDR1 MNHNS and CDR2 SASEGT come from the germline V gene. The CDR3 totals 15 residues.

The rearrangement joins TRBV10-3 to TRBJ1-4, with D perhaps TRBD1 (5 bases). The germline gives CDR1 ENHRY, CDR2 SYGVKD. There are 14 residues in the CDR3. The V end lost 5 bases, the J end lost 5 bases, and 12 bases lay between the germline ends. CDR3: CAISPRAENEKLFF. CDR3 sequence (DNA): TGTGCCATCAGTCCCAGGGCGGAAAATGAAAAACTGTTTTTT.

This clone was found once. The genes are TRBV10-3 and TRBJ2-7; the match to TRBD1 covers 10 bases. The germline CDR1 and CDR2 sequences are ENHRY and SYGVKD. The CDR3 has 16 amino acids. The V and J ends lost 2 bases and 2 bases, in that order; junction bases with no gene match: 6. The CDR3 loop is CAISEGQGVTTYEQYF. Written as DNA, the CDR3 is TGTGCCATCAGTGAGGGACAGGGGGTTACGACCTACGAGCAGTACTTC.

V usage is TRBV7-3 and J usage is TRBJ1-1, with no clear D. CDR3 length: 13 residues. Germline V gene sequence: CDR1 SGHTA, CDR2 FQGTGA. The V end was cut by 2 bases, the J end by 4 bases, with 8 bases between. CDR3 residues: CASSLRQFTEAFF. The CDR3 nucleotides read TGTGCCAGCAGCTTACGTCAGTTCACTGAAGCTTTCTTT.

The chain joins TRBV5-6 to TRBJ2-3; D uncertain. Between the trimmed V and J ends, which lost 4 bases and 5 bases, there was a span of 11 bases. This CDR3 is 13 amino acids long. Germline V gene sequence: CDR1 SGHDT, CDR2 YYEEEE. The CDR3 is CASSKTGVDTQYF. The CDR3 DNA follows: TGTGCCAGCAGCAAGACCGGAGTAGATACGCAGTATTTT.

The chain employs TRBV5-1 and TRBJ1-2; 7 nucleotides agree with TRBD1. Germline V lookup: CDR1 SGHRS, CDR2 YFSETQ. CDR3 size: 14 residues. With 0 bases clipped from V and 2 bases from J, the junction kept 1 base outside the gene matches. The CDR3 DNA is TGCGCCAGCAGCTTGGAGGGGGCAAACTATGGCTACACCTTC. Translating gives CASSLEGANYGYTF.

In DNA form, the CDR3 reads TGTGCCAGCTCACCGGGACAAATCCAGCCCCAGCATTTT. This encodes CASSPGQIQPQHF. The chain links TRBV18 to TRBJ1-5, with D tentatively TRBD1 (6 bases). CDR1 is KGHSH and CDR2 is LQKENI in the germline V gene. The CDR3 is 13 amino acids. V lost 3 bases and J lost 7, with 10 bases in between.

The J gene is TRBJ2-1, the V gene TRBV25-1, with D unresolved. Germline V gives CDR1 MGHDK, CDR2 SYGVNS. Trimming removed 5 bases at V and 7 bases at J, with 3 bases between. The CDR3 extends over 10 amino acids. The CDR3 DNA sequence: TGTGCCAGCAGTCAAAATGAGCAGTTCTTC. This encodes CASSQNEQFF.

This chain connects TRBV4-2 to TRBJ1-3; TRBD1 matches at 9 bases. The CDR3 runs to 16 residues. Per germline, CDR1 LGHNA and CDR2 YNFKEQ. Losses at the gene ends were 1 base for V and 4 bases for J; bases not matched to a gene: 5. In nucleotides, the CDR3 is TGTGCCAGCAGCCAAGTACAGGGGGCGCAAGGAAACACCATATATTTT. This sequence encodes CASSQVQGAQGNTIYF.

CDR3 sequence (DNA): TGTGCCAGCAGCCGAGAATTAGGGGGCGCCGATGAAAAACTGTTTTTT. As protein: CASSRELGGADEKLFF. The chain joins TRBV6-6 to TRBJ1-4; TRBD1 matches 7 bases. V gave up 6 bases and J gave up 6 bases; unmatched junction bases: 13. Looked up from germline, CDR1 is MNHNY and CDR2 is SVGAGI (reference sequence). There are 16 residues in the CDR3.

The gene calls are TRBV27 and TRBJ1-5, with TRBD1 as a possible D gene (5 bases). The CDR3 is 16 residues long. V lost 7 bases to trimming and J lost 0 bases, with 16 bases between them. The V gene's germline CDR1 is MNHEY and CDR2 SMNVEV (reference sequence). The CDR3 coding sequence is TGTGCCAGCAAACAAGGAGGGGAATATAGCAATCAGCCCCAGCATTTT. Amino acid sequence: CASKQGGEYSNQPQHF.

This chain connects TRBV30 to TRBJ1-2, with D unclear. Trimming removed 3 bases at V and 2 bases at J, with 13 bases between. This CDR3 has 14 residues. Germline CDR1 and CDR2: GTSNPN and SVGIG (reference sequence). This CDR3 reads CAWSHGLFNYGYTF. DNA for the CDR3: TGTGCCTGGAGCCATGGGCTGTTCAACTATGGCTACACCTTC.

This clone has just one count. V is TRBV19 and J is TRBJ1-5; TRBD1 matches at 10 bases. This CDR3 has 15 amino acids. The germline gives CDR1 LNHDA, CDR2 SQIVND (reference sequence). V shed 6 bases, J shed 6 bases, and the junction held 8 bases outside the gene matches. CDR3 bases: TGTGCCAGTAGGCCGACAGGGGGCGGTGGTCAGCCCCAGCATTTT. It is translated as CASRPTGGGGQPQHF.

This clone has just one count. V and J are TRBV30 and TRBJ1-3; possible D gene TRBD1, 5 bases. Germline lookup yields CDR1 GTSNPN and CDR2 SVGIG (reference sequence). There are 16 residues in the CDR3. V shed 0 bases and J shed 0 bases, with 12 bases lying between them. The CDR3 region is CAWSVGVRASGNTIYF. Written as DNA, the CDR3 is TGTGCCTGGAGTGTTGGTGTCAGGGCCTCTGGAAACACCATATATTTT.

The chain has TRBV5-1 and TRBJ2-1; TRBD2 aligns across 10 bases. Trimming cost V 3 bases and J 6 bases; bases outside gene matches: 9. Per germline, CDR1 SGHRS and CDR2 YFSETQ. The CDR3 length is 16 residues. CDR3 loop: CASSSDPSGRINEQFF. CDR3 DNA sequence: TGCGCCAGCAGCTCCGACCCTAGCGGGAGAATCAATGAGCAGTTCTTC. Complete variable domain (other parts from reference TRBV5-1 and TRBJ2-1): KAGVTQTPRYLIKTRGQQVTLSCSPISGHRSVSWYQQTPGQGLQFLFEYFSETQRNKGNFPGRFSGRQFSNSRSEMNVSTLELGDSALYLCASSSDPSGRINEQFFGPGTRLTVL.

Only a few counts were recorded for this clone. The rearrangement uses TRBV5-4 and TRBJ2-3; 8 bases line up with TRBD1. The germline CDR1 and CDR2 sequences are SGHNT and YYREEE (reference sequence). The junction had 0 bases not matched to a gene; V was cut back by 5 bases and J by 1 base. CDR3 length: 13 amino acids. The chain's CDR3 is CASRTGGTDTQYF. CDR3 DNA sequence: TGTGCCAGCAGGACAGGGGGCACAGATACGCAGTATTTT.

In its sample, this clone was seen once. The V and J genes are TRBV11-2 and TRBJ2-1, with 13 bases that match TRBD2. V shed 5 bases, J shed 6 bases, and the junction held 4 bases outside the gene matches. Germline V gene data show CDR1 as SGHAT and CDR2 as FQNNGV. The CDR3 is 15 amino acids. The CDR3 sequence: CASSPGLAGVNEQFF. The CDR3 DNA is TGTGCCAGCAGCCCAGGACTAGCGGGAGTCAATGAGCAGTTCTTC.

The chain carries TRBV29-1 and TRBJ2-5; 7 nucleotides align to TRBD2. Trimming removed 5 bases from V and 4 bases from J; junction bases left unmatched: 10. The CDR3 is made up of 14 amino acids. The germline V gene has CDR1 SQVTM and CDR2 ANQGSEA. The CDR3 sequence is CSVIATGGGETQYF. DNA of the CDR3: TGCAGCGTTATTGCAACGGGAGGCGGAGAGACCCAGTACTTC.

The CDR3 nucleotides read TGCGCCAGCAGCCCCCGGACTAGCGGGGGTATCTCAGATACGCAGTATTTT. Its translation: CASSPRTSGGISDTQYF. The chain joins TRBV5-1 to TRBJ2-3; 13 bases map to TRBD2. V shed 4 bases and J 4 bases; nucleotides not matched to a gene: 9. The length of the CDR3 is 17 residues. The germline gives CDR1 SGHRS, CDR2 YFSETQ.